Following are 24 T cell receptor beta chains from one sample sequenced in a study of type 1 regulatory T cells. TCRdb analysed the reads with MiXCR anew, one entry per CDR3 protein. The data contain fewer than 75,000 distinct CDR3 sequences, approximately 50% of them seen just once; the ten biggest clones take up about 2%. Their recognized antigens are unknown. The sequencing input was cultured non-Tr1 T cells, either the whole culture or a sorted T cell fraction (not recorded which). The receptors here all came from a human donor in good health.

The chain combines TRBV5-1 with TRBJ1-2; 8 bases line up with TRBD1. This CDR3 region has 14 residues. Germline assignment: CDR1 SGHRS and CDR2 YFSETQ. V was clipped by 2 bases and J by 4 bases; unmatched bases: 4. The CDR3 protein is CASSLWTGTYGYTF. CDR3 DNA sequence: TGCGCCAGCAGCTTATGGACAGGGACCTATGGCTACACCTTC.

The chain's CDR3 is CASSLVGGARETQYF. The CDR3 DNA reads as TGCGCCAGCAGCTTGGTCGGGGGGGCTCGAGAGACCCAGTACTTC. The chain has TRBV5-1 and TRBJ2-5; 8 nucleotides agree with TRBD2. Germline trimming cut 0 bases from V and 4 bases from J; bases unmatched to any gene: 5. This CDR3 is built from 15 residues. Looked up from germline, CDR1 is SGHRS and CDR2 is YFSETQ.

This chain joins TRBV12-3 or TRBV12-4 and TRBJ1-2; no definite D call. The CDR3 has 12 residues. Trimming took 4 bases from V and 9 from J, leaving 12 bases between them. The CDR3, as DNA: TGTGCCAGCAGTTCGGGCCAGACCCGCTACACCTTC. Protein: CASSSGQTRYTF.

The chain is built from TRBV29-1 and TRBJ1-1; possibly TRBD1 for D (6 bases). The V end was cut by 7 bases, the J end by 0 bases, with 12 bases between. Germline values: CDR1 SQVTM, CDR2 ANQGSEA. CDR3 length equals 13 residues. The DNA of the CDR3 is TGCAGCGCTGGAGGACAGATGAACACTGAAGCTTTCTTT. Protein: CSAGGQMNTEAFF.

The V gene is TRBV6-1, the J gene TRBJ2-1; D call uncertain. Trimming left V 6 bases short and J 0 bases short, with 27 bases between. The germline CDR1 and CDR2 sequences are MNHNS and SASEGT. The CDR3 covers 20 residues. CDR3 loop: CASRTPERPTPPSSYNEQFF. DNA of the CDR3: TGTGCCAGCAGGACCCCCGAGCGACCGACTCCGCCGAGCTCCTACAATGAGCAGTTCTTC.

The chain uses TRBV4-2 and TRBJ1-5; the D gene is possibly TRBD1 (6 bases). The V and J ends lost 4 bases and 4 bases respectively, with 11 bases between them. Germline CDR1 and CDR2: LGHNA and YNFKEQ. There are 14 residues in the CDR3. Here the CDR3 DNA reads TGTGCCAGCAGCCGGGCCCAGGGGAATCAGCCCCAGCATTTT. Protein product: CASSRAQGNQPQHF.

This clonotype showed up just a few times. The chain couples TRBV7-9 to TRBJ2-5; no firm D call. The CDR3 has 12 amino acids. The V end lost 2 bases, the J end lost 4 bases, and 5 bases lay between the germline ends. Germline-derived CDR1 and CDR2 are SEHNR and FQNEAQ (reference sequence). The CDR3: CASSLKGETQYF. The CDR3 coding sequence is TGTGCCAGCAGCTTAAAGGGAGAGACCCAGTACTTC. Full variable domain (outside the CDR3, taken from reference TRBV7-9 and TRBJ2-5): DTGVSQNPRHKITKRGQNVTFRCDPISEHNRLYWYRQTLGQGPEFLTYFQNEAQLEKSRLLSDRFSAERPKGSFSTLEIQRTEQGDSAMYLCASSLKGETQYFGPGTRLLVL.

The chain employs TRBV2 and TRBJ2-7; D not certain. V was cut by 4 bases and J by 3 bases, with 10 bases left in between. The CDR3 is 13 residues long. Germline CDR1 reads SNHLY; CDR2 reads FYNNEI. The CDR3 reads CASSVLSVYEQYF. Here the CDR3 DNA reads TGTGCCAGCAGTGTCTTGTCGGTCTACGAGCAGTACTTC.

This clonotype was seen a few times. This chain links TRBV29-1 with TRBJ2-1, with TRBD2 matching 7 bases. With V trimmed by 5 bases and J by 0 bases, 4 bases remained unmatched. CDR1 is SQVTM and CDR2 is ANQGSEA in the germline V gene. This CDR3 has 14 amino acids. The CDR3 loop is CSVSGESSYNEQFF. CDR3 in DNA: TGCAGCGTTAGCGGGGAGAGCTCCTACAATGAGCAGTTCTTC.

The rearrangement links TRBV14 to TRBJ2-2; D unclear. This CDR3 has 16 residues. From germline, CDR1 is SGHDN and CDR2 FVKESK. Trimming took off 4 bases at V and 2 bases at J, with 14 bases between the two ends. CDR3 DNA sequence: TGTGCCAGCAGCCCAGGAGTGGTCCGAAACACCGGGGAGCTGTTTTTT. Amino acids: CASSPGVVRNTGELFF.

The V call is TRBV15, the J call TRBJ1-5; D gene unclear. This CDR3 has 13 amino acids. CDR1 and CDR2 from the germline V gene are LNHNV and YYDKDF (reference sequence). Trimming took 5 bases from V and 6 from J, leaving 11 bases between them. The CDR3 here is CATSLLVAQPQHF. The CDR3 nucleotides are TGTGCCACCAGCCTCTTGGTAGCTCAGCCCCAGCATTTT. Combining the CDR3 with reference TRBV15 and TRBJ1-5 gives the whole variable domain DAMVIQNPRYQVTQFGKPVTLSCSQTLNHNVMYWYQQKSSQAPKLLFHYYDKDFNNEADTPDNFQSRRPNTSFCFLDIRSPGLGDTAMYLCATSLLVAQPQHFGDGTRLSIL.

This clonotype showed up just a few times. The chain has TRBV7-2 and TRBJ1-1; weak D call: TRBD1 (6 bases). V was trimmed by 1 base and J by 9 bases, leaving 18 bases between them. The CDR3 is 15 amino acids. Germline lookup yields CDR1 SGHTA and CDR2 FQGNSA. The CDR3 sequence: CASSLEALGGLQAFF. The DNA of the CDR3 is TGTGCCAGCAGCTTAGAGGCGTTGGGGGGCCTACAAGCTTTCTTT. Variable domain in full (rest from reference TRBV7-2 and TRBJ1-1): GAGVSQSPSNKVTEKGKDVELRCDPISGHTALYWYRQSLGQGLEFLIYFQGNSAPDKSGLPSDRFSAERTGGSVSTLTIQRTQQEDSAVYLCASSLEALGGLQAFFGQGTRLTVV.

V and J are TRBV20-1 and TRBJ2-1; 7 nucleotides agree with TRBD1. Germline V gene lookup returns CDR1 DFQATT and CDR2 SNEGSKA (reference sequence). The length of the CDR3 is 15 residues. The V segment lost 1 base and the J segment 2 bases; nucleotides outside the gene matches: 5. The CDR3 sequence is CSARGQGETYNEQFF. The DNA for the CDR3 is TGCAGTGCTAGAGGACAGGGAGAAACCTACAATGAGCAGTTCTTC.

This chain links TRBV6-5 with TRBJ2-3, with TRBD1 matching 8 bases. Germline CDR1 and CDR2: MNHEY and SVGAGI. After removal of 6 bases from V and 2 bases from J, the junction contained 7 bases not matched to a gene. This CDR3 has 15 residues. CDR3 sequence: CASSPRQGYTDTQYF. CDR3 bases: TGTGCCAGCAGCCCCCGACAGGGGTACACAGATACGCAGTATTTT.

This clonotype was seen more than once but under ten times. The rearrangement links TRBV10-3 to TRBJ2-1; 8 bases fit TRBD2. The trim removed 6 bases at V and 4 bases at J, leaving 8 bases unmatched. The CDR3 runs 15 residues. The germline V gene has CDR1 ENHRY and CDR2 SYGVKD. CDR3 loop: CAIRPRGALYNEQFF. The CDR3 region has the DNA TGTGCCATCAGGCCGCGGGGGGCACTTTACAATGAGCAGTTCTTC.

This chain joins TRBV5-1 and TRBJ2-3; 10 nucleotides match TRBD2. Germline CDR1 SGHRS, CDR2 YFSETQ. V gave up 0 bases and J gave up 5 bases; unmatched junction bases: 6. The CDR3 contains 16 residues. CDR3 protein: CASSLEAGGPGDTQYF. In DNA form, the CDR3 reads TGCGCCAGCAGCTTGGAAGCGGGGGGGCCCGGAGATACGCAGTATTTT.

CDR3 nucleotide sequence: TGTGCCAGCAGTACCCCAGGGGGAGGAGGGGAAGCTTTCTTT. Its translation is CASSTPGGGGEAFF. The V call is TRBV28, the J call TRBJ1-1; 7 bases are a match to TRBD1. Germline-derived CDR1 and CDR2 are MDHEN and SYDVKM. Trimming at V came to 5 bases and at J to 8 bases, leaving 11 bases not matched to a gene. CDR3 size: 14 residues.

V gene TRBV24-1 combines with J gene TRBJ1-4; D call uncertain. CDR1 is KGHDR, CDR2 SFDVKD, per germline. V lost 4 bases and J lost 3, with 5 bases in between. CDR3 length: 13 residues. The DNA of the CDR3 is TGTGCCACCAGTGACCACCCTAATGAAAAACTGTTTTTT. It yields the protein CATSDHPNEKLFF.

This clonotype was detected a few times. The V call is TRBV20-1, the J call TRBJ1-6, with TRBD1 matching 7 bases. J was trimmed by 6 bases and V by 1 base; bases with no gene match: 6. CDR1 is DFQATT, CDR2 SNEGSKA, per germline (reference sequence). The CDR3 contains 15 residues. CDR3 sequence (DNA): TGCAGTGCTAGAGCACGACAGGGTTTTAATTCACCCCTCCACTTT. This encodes CSARARQGFNSPLHF.

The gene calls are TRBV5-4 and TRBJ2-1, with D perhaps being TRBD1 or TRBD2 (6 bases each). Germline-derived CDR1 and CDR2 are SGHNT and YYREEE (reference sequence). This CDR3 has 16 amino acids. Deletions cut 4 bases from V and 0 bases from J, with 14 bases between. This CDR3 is CASSPSKGGSYNEQFF. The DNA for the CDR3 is TGTGCCAGCAGCCCATCCAAGGGGGGCTCCTACAATGAGCAGTTCTTC.

The CDR3 loop is CATSDSGHSNTGELFF. In DNA, the CDR3 is TGTGCCACCAGTGATTCGGGACACTCGAACACCGGGGAGCTGTTTTTT. V gene TRBV24-1 combines with J gene TRBJ2-2, with a possible D match to TRBD1 (6 bases). CDR3 length equals 16 residues. From germline, CDR1 is KGHDR and CDR2 SFDVKD. Between the trimmed V and J ends, which lost 2 bases and 0 bases, there was a span of 9 bases.

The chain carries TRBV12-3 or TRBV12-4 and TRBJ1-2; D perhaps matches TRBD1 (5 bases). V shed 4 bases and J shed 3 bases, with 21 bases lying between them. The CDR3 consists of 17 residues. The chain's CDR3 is CASSSHPGGTGDYGYTF. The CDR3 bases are TGTGCCAGCAGTTCCCACCCTGGGGGGACGGGAGACTATGGCTACACCTTC.

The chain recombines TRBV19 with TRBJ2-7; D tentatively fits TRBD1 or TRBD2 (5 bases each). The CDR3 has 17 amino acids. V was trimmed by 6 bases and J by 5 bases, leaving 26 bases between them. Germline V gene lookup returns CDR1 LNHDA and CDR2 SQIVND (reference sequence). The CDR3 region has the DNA TGTGCCAGTAGCGGGGTAAGTTTAGGACAAGGTCGGAACGAGCAGTACTTC. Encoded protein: CASSGVSLGQGRNEQYF.

The CDR3 loop is CASRQLSSYNSPLHF. CDR3 coding DNA: TGTGCCAGCAGACAGCTAAGCTCCTATAATTCACCCCTCCACTTT. The J gene is TRBJ1-6, the V gene TRBV6-1; D remains ambiguous. The CDR3 is 15 residues long. Germline V gives CDR1 MNHNS, CDR2 SASEGT. V gave up 6 bases and J gave up 0 bases, with 9 bases separating them.